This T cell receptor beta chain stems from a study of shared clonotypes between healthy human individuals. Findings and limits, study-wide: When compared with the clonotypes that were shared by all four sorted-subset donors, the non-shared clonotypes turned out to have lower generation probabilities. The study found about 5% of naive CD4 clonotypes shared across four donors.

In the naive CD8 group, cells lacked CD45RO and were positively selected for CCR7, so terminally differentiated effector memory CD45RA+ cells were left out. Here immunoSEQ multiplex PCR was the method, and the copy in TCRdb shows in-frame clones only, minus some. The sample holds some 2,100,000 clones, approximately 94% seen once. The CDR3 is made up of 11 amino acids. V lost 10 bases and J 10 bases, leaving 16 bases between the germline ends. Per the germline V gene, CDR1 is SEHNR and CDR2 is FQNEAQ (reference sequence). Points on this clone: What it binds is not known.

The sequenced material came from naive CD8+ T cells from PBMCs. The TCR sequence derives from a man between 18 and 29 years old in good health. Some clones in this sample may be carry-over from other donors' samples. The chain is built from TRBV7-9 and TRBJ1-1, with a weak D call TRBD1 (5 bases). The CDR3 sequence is CATGGAEAAFF. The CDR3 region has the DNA TGTGCCACCGGCGGGGCTGAGGCAGCTTTCTTT.